One sample yielded the 18 T cell receptor beta chains listed below, sequenced in a study of OX40 agonist ivuxolimab in advanced cancers. Sequenced by immunoSEQ multiplex PCR; TCRdb stores in-frame clones only, minus some. This sample carries about 42,000 clones, 70% to 90% of them seen once, and the ten largest clones take about 12%. The specimen was CD4+ or CD8+ T cells sorted from blood, collected in a trial of the OX40 agonist ivuxolimab. These receptors were taken from an adult with an advanced solid tumor such as melanoma, head and neck, liver or kidney cancer.

This chain uses TRBV27 with TRBJ1-1; perhaps TRBD1 as D (5 bases). The CDR3 is made up of 13 amino acids. The germline CDR1 and CDR2 sequences are MNHEY and SMNVEV (reference sequence). V was cut by 8 bases and J by 4 bases, with 14 bases left in between. CDR3 protein: CASGRRVGTEAFF. The CDR3 coding sequence is TGTGCCAGCGGTCGCAGGGTGGGCACTGAAGCTTTCTTT.

The V call is TRBV9, the J call TRBJ2-5; 7 bases are shared with TRBD1. Trimming cost V 4 bases and J 2 bases; bases outside gene matches: 11. Germline lookup yields CDR1 SGDLS and CDR2 YYNGEE. This CDR3 has 16 amino acids. The CDR3 DNA reads TGTGCCAGCAGCCCACGGACAGGTAAGAGTCAAGAGACCCAGTACTTC. This sequence encodes CASSPRTGKSQETQYF.

The CDR3 DNA reads as TGTGCCAGCAGCTGGGGACAGGGAAGAAGAACTGAAGCTTTCTTT. Translated, it gives CASSWGQGRRTEAFF. This chain uses TRBV7-2 with TRBJ1-1; 9 bases line up with TRBD1. The V and J ends lost 4 bases and 5 bases, in that order; junction bases with no gene match: 8. Germline assignment: CDR1 SGHTA and CDR2 FQGNSA. The CDR3 is made up of 15 amino acids.

This clone was seen once. V and J are TRBV5-5 and TRBJ1-5, with no clear D. CDR3 length equals 14 residues. Trimming cost V 1 base and J 3 bases, with 8 bases left between them. CDR1 is SGHKS, CDR2 YYEKEE, per germline (reference sequence). The CDR3 is CASSLFHLNQPQHF. The CDR3 coding sequence is TGTGCCAGCAGCTTGTTTCACCTCAATCAGCCCCAGCATTTT.

The CDR3 is CASSLWTGGYEQYF. CDR3 nucleotides: TGTGCCAGCAGTTTATGGACAGGGGGCTACGAGCAGTACTTC. The chain couples TRBV28 to TRBJ2-7, with 9 bases matching TRBD1. Germline trimming cut 0 bases from V and 3 bases from J; bases unmatched to any gene: 0. The CDR3 totals 14 residues. Per germline, CDR1 MDHEN and CDR2 SYDVKM.

The chain combines TRBV5-1 with TRBJ2-7; 13 nucleotides agree with TRBD2. V shed 4 bases and J 3 bases; nucleotides not matched to a gene: 7. Germline V gives CDR1 SGHRS, CDR2 YFSETQ. The CDR3 is made up of 16 amino acids. CDR3 protein: CASSAGLAGLNYEQYF. In nucleotides, the CDR3 is TGCGCCAGCAGCGCGGGACTAGCGGGACTAAACTACGAGCAGTACTTC.

The V call is TRBV21-1, the J call TRBJ2-1; the D call TRBD2 from the table was never checked on the DNA. TRBV21-1 is described as a pseudogene. The CDR3 has 14 residues. The CDR3 bases are TGTGCCAGTACCGGGACTAGCGGGAGCTATGAGCAGTTCTTC. Translating it yields CASTGTSGSYEQFF.

CDR3 in amino acids: CATSRARLTYEQYF. DNA of the CDR3: TGTGCCACCAGCAGAGCCCGATTAACCTACGAGCAGTACTTC. The chain recombines TRBV15 with TRBJ2-7; D ambiguous. Germline CDR1 reads LNHNV; CDR2 reads YYDKDF (reference sequence). This CDR3 has 14 residues. V was clipped by 1 base and J by 2 bases, with 9 bases between them.

This clone was observed a few times. J is TRBJ1-1 and V is TRBV28, with D possibly matching TRBD1 (6 bases). V was trimmed by 5 bases and J by 11 bases, leaving 15 bases between them. Germline V lookup: CDR1 MDHEN, CDR2 SYDVKM. This CDR3 contains 12 residues. This chain's CDR3 is CASSPPRGKAFF. DNA for the CDR3: TGTGCCAGCAGTCCTCCCAGGGGTAAGGCTTTCTTT. The variable domain in full, with the rest retrieved from reference TRBV28 and TRBJ1-1, is DVKVTQSSRYLVKRTGEKVFLECVQDMDHENMFWYRQDPGLGLRLIYFSYDVKMKEKGDIPEGYSVSREKKERFSLILESASTNQTSMYLCASSPPRGKAFFGQGTRLTVV.

The chain joins TRBV13 to TRBJ2-5; 9 bases fit TRBD1. Germline-derived CDR1 and CDR2 are PRHDT and FYEKMQ (reference sequence). The CDR3 consists of 15 residues. J was trimmed by 4 bases and V by 4 bases; bases with no gene match: 7. In DNA, the CDR3 is TGTGCCAGCAGCTCATGGGACAGGGAGCCAGAGACCCAGTACTTC. It is translated as CASSSWDREPETQYF.

This chain links TRBV7-9 with TRBJ2-3; D may match TRBD1 or TRBD2 (7 bases each). The CDR3 is 15 residues long. The germline V and J ends were trimmed by 3 bases and 2 bases, with 12 bases remaining between them. Germline V gene data show CDR1 as SEHNR and CDR2 as FQNEAQ (reference sequence). CDR3 DNA sequence: TGTGCCAGCAGCTTCCAGGGGGGGAACACAGATACGCAGTATTTT. It codes for CASSFQGGNTDTQYF.

The rearrangement links TRBV4-3 to TRBJ2-1; D is unresolved. This CDR3 contains 18 residues. Trimming cost V 0 bases and J 4 bases, with 19 bases left between them. Germline V gene data show CDR1 as LGHNA and CDR2 as YSLEER. CDR3 protein: CASSQDSIATSFYNEQFF. The CDR3 DNA reads as TGCGCCAGCAGCCAAGATTCGATCGCTACCTCCTTTTACAATGAGCAGTTCTTC.

This chain uses TRBV5-6 with TRBJ2-2, with 7 bases lining up with TRBD2. This CDR3 region has 16 residues. Looked up from germline, CDR1 is SGHDT and CDR2 is YYEEEE. The junction had 6 bases not matched to a gene; V was cut back by 1 base and J by 3 bases. The CDR3 protein is CASSLNQAGDTGELFF. The CDR3 DNA reads as TGTGCCAGCAGCTTGAATCAGGCGGGGGACACCGGGGAGCTGTTTTTT.

The chain couples TRBV9 to TRBJ1-2; D may be TRBD1 (5 bases). The CDR3 extends over 17 amino acids. V lost 0 bases and J lost 7, with 22 bases in between. In germline, CDR1 is SGDLS, CDR2 YYNGEE. The CDR3 DNA sequence: TGTGCCAGCAGCGTAGATTCCACCGGGAAACCCGGGGCTGGCTACACCTTC. Residues: CASSVDSTGKPGAGYTF.

The rearrangement uses TRBV10-3 and TRBJ2-1; 14 bases match TRBD2. Germline assignment: CDR1 ENHRY and CDR2 SYGVKD. This CDR3 spans 17 amino acids. The ends lost 8 bases at V and 5 bases at J; junction bases unmatched: 11. CDR3: CAIGGLAGAHLHNEQFF. CDR3 nucleotides: TGTGCCATCGGGGGACTAGCGGGGGCCCACTTACACAATGAGCAGTTCTTC.

CDR3 amino acids: CASSATGGRVWQDQPQHF. The CDR3 DNA is TGTGCCAGCTCAGCGACAGGGGGCCGGGTCTGGCAAGATCAGCCCCAGCATTTT. This chain uses TRBV18 with TRBJ1-5, with 10 bases lining up with TRBD1. Germline V CDR1 and CDR2: KGHSH, LQKENI. V lost 5 bases to trimming and J lost 5 bases; unmatched junction nucleotides: 15. CDR3 length equals 18 residues.

The V gene is TRBV6-6, the J gene TRBJ2-7; 9 nucleotides line up with TRBD1. Trimming removed 2 bases from V and 5 bases from J; junction bases left unmatched: 4. Germline V gives CDR1 MNHNY, CDR2 SVGAGI (reference sequence). The CDR3 has 14 amino acids. The CDR3 bases are TGTGCCAGCAGTTACGGACAGGGGTCCCACGAGCAGTACTTC. Translating gives CASSYGQGSHEQYF.

This rearrangement joins TRBV7-9 to TRBJ1-1; no reliable D call. Trimming took off 4 bases at V and 0 bases at J, with 9 bases between the two ends. There are 14 residues in the CDR3. Germline V gene sequence: CDR1 SEHNR, CDR2 FQNEAQ (reference sequence). The CDR3 nucleotides are TGTGCCAGCAGCTCGACCGGCATGAACACTGAAGCTTTCTTT. Protein: CASSSTGMNTEAFF. Full variable domain (missing parts from reference TRBV7-9 and TRBJ1-1): DTGVSQNPRHKITKRGQNVTFRCDPISEHNRLYWYRQTLGQGPEFLTYFQNEAQLEKSRLLSDRFSAERPKGSFSTLEIQRTEQGDSAMYLCASSSTGMNTEAFFGQGTRLTVV.